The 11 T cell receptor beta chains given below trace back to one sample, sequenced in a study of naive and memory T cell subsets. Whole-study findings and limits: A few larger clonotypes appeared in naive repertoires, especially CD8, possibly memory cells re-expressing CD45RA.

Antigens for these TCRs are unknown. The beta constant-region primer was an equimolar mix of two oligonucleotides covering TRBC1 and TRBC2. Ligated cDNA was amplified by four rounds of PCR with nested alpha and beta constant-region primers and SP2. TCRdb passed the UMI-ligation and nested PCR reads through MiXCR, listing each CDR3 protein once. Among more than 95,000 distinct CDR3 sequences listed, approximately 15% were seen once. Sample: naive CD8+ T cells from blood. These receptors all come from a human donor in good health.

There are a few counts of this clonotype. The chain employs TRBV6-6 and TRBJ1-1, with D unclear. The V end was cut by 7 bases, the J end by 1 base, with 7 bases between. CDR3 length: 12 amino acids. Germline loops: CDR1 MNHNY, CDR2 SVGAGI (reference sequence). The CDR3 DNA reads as TGTGCCAGCAAGGAGGGGAACACTGAAGCTTTCTTT. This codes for CASKEGNTEAFF.

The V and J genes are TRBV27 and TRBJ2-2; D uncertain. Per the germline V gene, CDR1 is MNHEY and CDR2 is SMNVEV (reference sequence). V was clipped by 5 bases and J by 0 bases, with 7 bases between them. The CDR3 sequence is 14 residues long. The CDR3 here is CASSVVANTGELFF. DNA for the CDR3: TGTGCCAGCAGTGTCGTTGCGAACACCGGGGAGCTGTTTTTT.

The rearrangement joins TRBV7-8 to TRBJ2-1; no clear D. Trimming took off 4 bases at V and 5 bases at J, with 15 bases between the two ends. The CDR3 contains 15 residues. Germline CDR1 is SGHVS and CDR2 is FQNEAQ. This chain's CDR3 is CASSSRVRIDNEQFF. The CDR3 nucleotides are TGTGCCAGCAGCTCTAGGGTCCGAATAGACAATGAGCAGTTCTTC.

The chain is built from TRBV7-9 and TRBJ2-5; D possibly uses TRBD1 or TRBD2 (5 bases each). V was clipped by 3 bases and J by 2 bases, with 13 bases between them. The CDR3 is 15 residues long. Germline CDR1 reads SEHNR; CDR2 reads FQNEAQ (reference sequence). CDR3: CASSLGPMQQETQYF. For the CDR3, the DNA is TGTGCCAGCAGCTTGGGACCCATGCAACAAGAGACCCAGTACTTC.

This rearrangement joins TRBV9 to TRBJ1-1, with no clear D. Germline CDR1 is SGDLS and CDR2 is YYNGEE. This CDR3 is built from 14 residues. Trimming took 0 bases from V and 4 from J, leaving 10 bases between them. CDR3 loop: CASSVDRDGTEAFF. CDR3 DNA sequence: TGTGCCAGCAGCGTAGATAGGGATGGCACTGAAGCTTTCTTT.

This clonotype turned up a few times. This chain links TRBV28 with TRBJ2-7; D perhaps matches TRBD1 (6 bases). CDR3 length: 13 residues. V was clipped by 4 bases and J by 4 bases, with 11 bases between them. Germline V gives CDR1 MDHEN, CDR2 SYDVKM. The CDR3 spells CASSSEGVYEQYF. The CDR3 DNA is TGTGCCAGCAGTTCTGAGGGGGTGTACGAGCAGTACTTC. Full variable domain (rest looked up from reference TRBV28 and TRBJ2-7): DVKVTQSSRYLVKRTGEKVFLECVQDMDHENMFWYRQDPGLGLRLIYFSYDVKMKEKGDIPEGYSVSREKKERFSLILESASTNQTSMYLCASSSEGVYEQYFGPGTRLTVT.

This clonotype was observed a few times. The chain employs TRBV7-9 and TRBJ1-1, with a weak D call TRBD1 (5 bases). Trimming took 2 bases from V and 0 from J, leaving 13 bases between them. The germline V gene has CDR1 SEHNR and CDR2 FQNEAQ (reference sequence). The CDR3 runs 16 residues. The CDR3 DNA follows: TGTGCCAGCAGCTTACGGCAGGGTATCATGAACACTGAAGCTTTCTTT. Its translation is CASSLRQGIMNTEAFF.

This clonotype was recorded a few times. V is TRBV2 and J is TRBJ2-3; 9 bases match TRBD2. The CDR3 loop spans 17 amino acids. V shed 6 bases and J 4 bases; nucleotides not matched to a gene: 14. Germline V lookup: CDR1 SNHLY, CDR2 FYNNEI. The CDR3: CASSGPALREGADTQYF. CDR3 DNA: TGTGCCAGCAGCGGCCCCGCGTTGCGGGAGGGGGCAGATACGCAGTATTTT.

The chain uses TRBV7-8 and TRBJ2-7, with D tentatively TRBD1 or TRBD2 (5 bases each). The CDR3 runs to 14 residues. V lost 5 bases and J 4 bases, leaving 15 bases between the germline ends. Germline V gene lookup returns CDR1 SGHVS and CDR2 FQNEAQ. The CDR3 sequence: CASSPRDQNYEQYF. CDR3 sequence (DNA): TGTGCCAGCAGCCCCCGGGACCAGAATTACGAGCAGTACTTC.

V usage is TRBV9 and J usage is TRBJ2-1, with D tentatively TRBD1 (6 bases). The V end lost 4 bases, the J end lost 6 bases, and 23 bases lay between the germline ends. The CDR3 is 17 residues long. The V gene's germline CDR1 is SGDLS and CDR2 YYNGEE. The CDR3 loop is CASSPSMMGPRGNEQFF. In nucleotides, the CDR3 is TGTGCCAGCAGCCCATCAATGATGGGGCCCAGGGGCAATGAGCAGTTCTTC.

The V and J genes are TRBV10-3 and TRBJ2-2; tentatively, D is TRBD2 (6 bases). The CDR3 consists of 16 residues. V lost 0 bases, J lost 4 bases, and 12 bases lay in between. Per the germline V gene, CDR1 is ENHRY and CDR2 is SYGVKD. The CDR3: CAISESRESGTGELFF. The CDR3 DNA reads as TGTGCCATCAGTGAGTCACGGGAGTCGGGCACCGGGGAGCTGTTTTTT.